A single sample is the source of the 9 T cell receptor beta chains below, sequenced in a study of beta chain features in type 1 diabetes. The antigens for these receptors are not known. Study-wide results and limits: Shorter TCRB CDR3s, moderately but significantly so, marked every one of the four CD4+ subsets in Type 1 diabetes patients.

All of the isolated RNA was reverse transcribed, so expressed TCRB transcripts were sequenced. Clones were sequenced by immunoSEQ multiplex PCR, and TCRdb holds only the in-frame ones, with some missing. The sample includes hundreds of thousands of clones, around 15% of them seen just once. The sample was naive CD4+ T cells from blood. The receptors stem from a man aged 18 to 30 with type 1 diabetes.

This chain links TRBV7-9 with TRBJ2-5; D may correspond to TRBD1 or TRBD2 (6 bases each). The germline V gene encodes CDR1 SEHNR and CDR2 FQNEAQ (reference sequence). Between the trimmed V and J ends, which lost 3 bases and 5 bases, there was a span of 16 bases. The CDR3 spans 15 residues. The CDR3 loop reads CASSFPGALHETQYF. The CDR3 DNA is TGTGCCAGCAGCTTCCCGGGGGCATTGCATGAGACCCAGTACTTC.

This clone was counted a few times. The rearrangement uses TRBV2 and TRBJ1-1, with TRBD1 matching 7 bases. Trimming took 10 bases from V and 1 from J; bases not matched to a gene: 6. This CDR3 is 13 amino acids long. Germline-derived CDR1 and CDR2 are SNHLY and FYNNEI. CDR3 region: CAMHNRGNTEAFF. Here the CDR3 DNA reads TGTGCCATGCATAACAGGGGGAACACTGAAGCTTTCTTT.

This clone was observed a few times. This sequence joins TRBV7-3 and TRBJ2-1; the D is unclear. The germline CDR1 and CDR2 sequences are SGHTA and FQGTGA. V shed 3 bases and J shed 11 bases, with 14 bases lying between them. The CDR3 contains 13 residues. In DNA, the CDR3 is TGTGCCAGCAGCTTTTCGGCCGACCTGCAGCAGTTCTTC. Amino acids: CASSFSADLQQFF.

This clone was seen only a few times. CDR3 nucleotides: TGCAGCGTTGAAGGCGGGGGATCCCGCCGCAATGAGCAGTTCTTC. This sequence encodes CSVEGGGSRRNEQFF. The V and J genes are TRBV29-1 and TRBJ2-1, with 7 bases that match TRBD2. The CDR3 has 15 residues. Losses at the gene ends were 1 base for V and 6 bases for J; bases not matched to a gene: 9. CDR1 is SQVTM, CDR2 ANQGSEA, per germline.

As to this clone: Additional DNA sequences in this sample encode the identical CDR3. This chain joins TRBV2 and TRBJ1-2; the D gene is possibly TRBD1 (6 bases). The CDR3 has 11 residues. The V gene lost 6 bases and the J gene lost 7 bases, with 9 bases spanning the gap. Germline assignment: CDR1 SNHLY and CDR2 FYNNEI. CDR3 sequence reads: CASSPDSGYTF. The CDR3 DNA is TGTGCCAGCAGCCCGGACAGTGGCTACACCTTC. Combining the CDR3 with reference TRBV2 and TRBJ1-2 gives the whole variable domain EPEVTQTPSHQVTQMGQEVILRCVPISNHLYFYWYRQILGQKVEFLVSFYNNEISEKSEIFDDQFSVERPDGSNFTLKIRSTKLEDSAMYFCASSPDSGYTFGSGTRLTVV.

CDR3 amino acids: CASTQGSYNEQFF. The CDR3 DNA is TGTGCCAGTACCCAGGGCTCCTACAATGAGCAGTTCTTC. The V call is TRBV19, the J call TRBJ2-1; D might be TRBD1 (5 bases). CDR3 length: 13 residues. From germline, CDR1 is LNHDA and CDR2 SQIVND (reference sequence). Between the trimmed V and J ends, which lost 7 bases and 0 bases, there was a span of 7 bases.

This clone was observed a few times. This chain uses TRBV9 with TRBJ1-2, with TRBD1 matching 8 bases. Germline V gives CDR1 SGDLS, CDR2 YYNGEE. The CDR3 spans 12 residues. V lost 3 bases to trimming and J lost 6 bases; unmatched junction nucleotides: 1. The CDR3 here is CASSATGDGYTF. The CDR3 bases are TGTGCCAGCAGCGCGACAGGGGATGGCTACACCTTC.

This clone was seen a few times. V is TRBV5-1 and J is TRBJ2-1; no firm D call. The V gene's germline CDR1 is SGHRS and CDR2 YFSETQ. This CDR3 has 13 amino acids. Trimming pared 3 bases from V and 10 bases from J, leaving 14 bases between. CDR3 bases: TGCGCCAGCAGCTCCTTGCCTCGGCCCGAGCAGTTCTTC. This sequence encodes CASSSLPRPEQFF.

The chain carries TRBV5-1 and TRBJ2-3, with a weak D call TRBD2 (6 bases). The CDR3 is 15 residues long. Germline V gene sequence: CDR1 SGHRS, CDR2 YFSETQ. The V end lost 0 bases, the J end lost 6 bases, and 14 bases lay between the germline ends. The CDR3 coding sequence is TGCGCCAGCAGCTTGGCGGGCCTCCGGGGGGATACGCAGTATTTT. It is translated as CASSLAGLRGDTQYF.